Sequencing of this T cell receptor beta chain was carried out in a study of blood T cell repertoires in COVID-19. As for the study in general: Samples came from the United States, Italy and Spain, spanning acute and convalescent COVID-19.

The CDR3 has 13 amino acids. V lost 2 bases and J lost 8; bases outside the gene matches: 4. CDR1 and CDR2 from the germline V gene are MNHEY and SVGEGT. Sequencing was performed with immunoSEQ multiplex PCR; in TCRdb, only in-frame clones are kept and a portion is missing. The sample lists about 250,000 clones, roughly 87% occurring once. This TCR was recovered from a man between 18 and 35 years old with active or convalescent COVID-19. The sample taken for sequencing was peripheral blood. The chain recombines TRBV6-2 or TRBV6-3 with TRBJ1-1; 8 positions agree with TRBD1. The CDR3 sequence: CASSYIGQGEAFF. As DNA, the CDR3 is TGTGCCAGCAGTTACATCGGACAGGGAGAAGCTTTCTTT.